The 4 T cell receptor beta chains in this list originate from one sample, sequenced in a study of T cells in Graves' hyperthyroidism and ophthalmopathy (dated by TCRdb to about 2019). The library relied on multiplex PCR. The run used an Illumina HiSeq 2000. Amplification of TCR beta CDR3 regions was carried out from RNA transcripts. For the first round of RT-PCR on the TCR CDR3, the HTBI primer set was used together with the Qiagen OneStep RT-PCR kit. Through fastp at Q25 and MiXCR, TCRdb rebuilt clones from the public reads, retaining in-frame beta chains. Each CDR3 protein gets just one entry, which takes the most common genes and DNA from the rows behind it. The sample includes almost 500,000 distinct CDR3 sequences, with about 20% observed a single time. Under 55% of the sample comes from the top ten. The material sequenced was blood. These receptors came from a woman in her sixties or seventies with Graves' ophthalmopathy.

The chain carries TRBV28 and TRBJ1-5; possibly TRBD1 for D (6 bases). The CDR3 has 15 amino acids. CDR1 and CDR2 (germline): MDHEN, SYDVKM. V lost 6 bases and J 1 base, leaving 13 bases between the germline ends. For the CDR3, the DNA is TGTGCCAGCAGCAGATATCAGGGGAGCAATCAGCCCCAGCATTTT. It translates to CASSRYQGSNQPQHF.

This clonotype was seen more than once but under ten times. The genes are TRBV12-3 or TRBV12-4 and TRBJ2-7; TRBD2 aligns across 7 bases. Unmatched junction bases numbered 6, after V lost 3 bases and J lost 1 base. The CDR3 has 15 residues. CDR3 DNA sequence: TGTGCCAGCAGTTTTTCTAGCGGAAGTTCCTACGAGCAGTACTTC. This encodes CASSFSSGSSYEQYF.

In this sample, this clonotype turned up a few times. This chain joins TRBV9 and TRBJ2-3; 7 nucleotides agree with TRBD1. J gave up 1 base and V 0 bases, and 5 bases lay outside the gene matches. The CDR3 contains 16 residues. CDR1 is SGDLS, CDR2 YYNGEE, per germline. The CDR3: CASSVGPGGGTDTQYF. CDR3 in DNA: TGTGCCAGCAGCGTAGGCCCAGGGGGTGGCACAGATACGCAGTATTTT.

This chain's CDR3 is CASSSPGGVRTDTQYF. CDR3 coding DNA: TGCGCCAGCAGCTCTCCCGGGGGGGTACGCACAGATACGCAGTATTTT. This sequence joins TRBV5-1 and TRBJ2-3; 8 bases fit TRBD2. Germline V gene lookup returns CDR1 SGHRS and CDR2 YFSETQ. This CDR3 is built from 16 residues. V lost 3 bases, J lost 1 base, and 7 bases stayed unmatched.